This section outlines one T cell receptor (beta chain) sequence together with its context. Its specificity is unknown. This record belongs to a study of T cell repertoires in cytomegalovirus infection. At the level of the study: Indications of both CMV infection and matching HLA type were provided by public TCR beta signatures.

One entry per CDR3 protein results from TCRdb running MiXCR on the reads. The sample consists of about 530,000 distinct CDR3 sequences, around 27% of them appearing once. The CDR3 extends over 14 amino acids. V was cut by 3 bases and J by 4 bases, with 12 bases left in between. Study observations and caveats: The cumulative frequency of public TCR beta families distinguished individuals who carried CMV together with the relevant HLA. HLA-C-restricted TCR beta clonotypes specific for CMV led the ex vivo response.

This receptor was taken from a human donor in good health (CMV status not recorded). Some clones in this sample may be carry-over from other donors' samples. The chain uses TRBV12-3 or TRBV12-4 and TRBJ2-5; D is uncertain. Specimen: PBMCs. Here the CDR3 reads CASSFLFAVETQYF. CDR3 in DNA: TGTGCCAGCAGTTTCTTATTTGCGGTAGAGACCCAGTACTTC.